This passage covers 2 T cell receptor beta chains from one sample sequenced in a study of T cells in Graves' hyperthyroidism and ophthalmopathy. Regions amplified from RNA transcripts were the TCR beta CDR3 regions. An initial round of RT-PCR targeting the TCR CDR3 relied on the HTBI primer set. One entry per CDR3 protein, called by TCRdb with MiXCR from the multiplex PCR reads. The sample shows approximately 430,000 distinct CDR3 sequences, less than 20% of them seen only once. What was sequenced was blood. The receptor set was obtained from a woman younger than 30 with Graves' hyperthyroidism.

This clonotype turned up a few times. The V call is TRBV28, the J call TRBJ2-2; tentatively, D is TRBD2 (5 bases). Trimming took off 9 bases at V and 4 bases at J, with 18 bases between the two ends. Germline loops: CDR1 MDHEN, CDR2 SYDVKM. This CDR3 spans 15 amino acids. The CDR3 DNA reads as TGTGCCAGTATCCGGGAACGGATCCCCACCGGGGAGCTGTTTTTT. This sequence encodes CASIRERIPTGELFF.

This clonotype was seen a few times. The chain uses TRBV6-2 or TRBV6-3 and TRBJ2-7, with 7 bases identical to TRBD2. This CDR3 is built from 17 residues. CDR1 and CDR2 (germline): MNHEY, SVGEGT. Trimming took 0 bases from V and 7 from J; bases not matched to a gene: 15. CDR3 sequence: CASSYSTARQEGGEQYF. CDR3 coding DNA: TGTGCCAGCAGTTACTCGACAGCCCGGCAGGAGGGAGGGGAGCAGTACTTC.